This is a list of T cell receptor beta chains from one sample in a study of shared clonotypes between healthy human individuals. The assay was immunoSEQ multiplex PCR, and TCRdb's table has in-frame clones only and misses some. Here the sample spans 850,000 to 1,200,000 clones, more than 65% being singletons. Specimen: memory CD4+ T cells sorted from blood. The receptors here all came from a man aged 18 to 29 in good health. Each CDR3 is given with its conserved first and last residue. Fields, in order: CDR3 DNA, CDR3 protein, clone size, D gene, V gene, J gene. D genes are given only for firm matches. Clone size is shown for a subset of rows, as once, few, many or a class of expanded clone.

TGTGCCAGTAACGAAAGGGCAGGGAGCAAGGCTTTCTTT	CASNERAGSKAFF	.	.	TRBV19	TRBJ1-1
TGTGCCAGCGTGGGCGGGGGTACTGGGGCCAACGTCCTGACTTTC	CASVGGGTGANVLTF	many	TRBD2	TRBV2	TRBJ2-6
TGTGCCAGTAGTATAGATCCTAGCTCAAAGCAGTTCTTC	CASSIDPSSKQFF	.	.	TRBV19	TRBJ2-1
TGTGCCAGCAGTGAAGCTGTCAGGGGGTTTTATGGCTACACCTTC	CASSEAVRGFYGYTF	.	TRBD1	TRBV6-1	TRBJ1-2
TGTGCCAGCAGCTTAGAGGAAGGGGAAAAACTGTTTTTT	CASSLEEGEKLFF	.	.	TRBV11-2	TRBJ1-4
TGTGCCAGCAGCCCGGGACTCCTCTACGAGCAGTACTTC	CASSPGLLYEQYF	.	.	TRBV5-5	TRBJ2-7
TGTGCCAGCTTGATGAGGCAGGGTGGAATATGGGATACGCAGTATTTT	CASLMRQGGIWDTQYF	few	.	TRBV7-9	TRBJ2-3
TGTGCCAGCAGCGAAAAGTCGGTGTCCGGACAGAACCAAGAGACCCAGTACTTC	CASSEKSVSGQNQETQYF	.	.	TRBV6-4	TRBJ2-5
TGTGCCAGCAGTTTAACAGGGGAAGATCAGCCCCAGCATTTT	CASSLTGEDQPQHF	.	TRBD1	TRBV6-5	TRBJ1-5
TGCGCCAGCAGCTCAAGCTACGAGCAGTACTTC	CASSSSYEQYF	once	.	TRBV5-1	TRBJ2-7
TGTGCCAGTAGTATTGGGGGACTGCCTATGGGCTACACCTTC	CASSIGGLPMGYTF	.	.	TRBV19	TRBJ1-2
TGCGCCAGCAGTGAGGGGGGTGGACAGAAAGCTTTCTTT	CASSEGGGQKAFF	.	.	TRBV10-1	TRBJ1-1
TGTGCCAGCAGTGACTACCTGGGCGTAAAGCAGTTCTTC	CASSDYLGVKQFF	few	.	TRBV6-4	TRBJ2-1
TGTGCCAGCAGCCCACTAGCGGGAGGGCATGGCACCGGGGAGCTGTTTTTT	CASSPLAGGHGTGELFF	.	TRBD2	TRBV14	TRBJ2-2
TGTGCCAGCAGCCCAGGGGGCCATTCCGGGGAGCTGTTTTTT	CASSPGGHSGELFF	.	TRBD1	TRBV7-2	TRBJ2-2
TGTGCCAGCAGTCCCCTGACAGGGGGCCAAGAGACCCAGTACTTC	CASSPLTGGQETQYF	few	TRBD1	TRBV2	TRBJ2-5
TGTGCCATCAGCCCTTCCACCTACGAGCAGTACTTC	CAISPSTYEQYF	.	.	TRBV10-3	TRBJ2-7
TGCGCCAGCAGCTTGACAGGGGAGAACACCGGGGAGCTGTTTTTT	CASSLTGENTGELFF	.	TRBD1	TRBV5-1	TRBJ2-2
TGTGCCAGCAGCCATCCCGGACAGGGGGCTTACGAGCAGTACTTC	CASSHPGQGAYEQYF	.	TRBD1	TRBV4-2	TRBJ2-7